The entry below describes one T cell receptor beta chain. Its matching antigen is unknown. This sample is part of a study of cytomegalovirus exposure and HLA in healthy donors. General observations from the study: An analysis done earlier found most TCR beta V segments productive about 90% or about 30% of the time.

Germline trimming cut 5 bases from V and 2 bases from J; bases unmatched to any gene: 7. Germline assignment: CDR1 MNHNS and CDR2 SASEGT. The CDR3 runs to 15 residues. This PCR relied on a set of 60 Vbeta primers and 13 Jbeta primers. TCRdb's table, derived via immunoSEQ multiplex PCR, lists solely in-frame clones and lacks some. Among about 94,000 clones listed, around 66% were seen once. Sequencing used PBMCs. This receptor was identified in a man younger than 40 in good health and CMV-seronegative. The chain uses TRBV6-1 and TRBJ2-7; 9 bases match TRBD2. This CDR3 reads CASSLRAGGTYEQYF. CDR3 nucleotides: TGTGCCAGCAGTCTGAGAGCGGGAGGTACCTACGAGCAGTACTTC.